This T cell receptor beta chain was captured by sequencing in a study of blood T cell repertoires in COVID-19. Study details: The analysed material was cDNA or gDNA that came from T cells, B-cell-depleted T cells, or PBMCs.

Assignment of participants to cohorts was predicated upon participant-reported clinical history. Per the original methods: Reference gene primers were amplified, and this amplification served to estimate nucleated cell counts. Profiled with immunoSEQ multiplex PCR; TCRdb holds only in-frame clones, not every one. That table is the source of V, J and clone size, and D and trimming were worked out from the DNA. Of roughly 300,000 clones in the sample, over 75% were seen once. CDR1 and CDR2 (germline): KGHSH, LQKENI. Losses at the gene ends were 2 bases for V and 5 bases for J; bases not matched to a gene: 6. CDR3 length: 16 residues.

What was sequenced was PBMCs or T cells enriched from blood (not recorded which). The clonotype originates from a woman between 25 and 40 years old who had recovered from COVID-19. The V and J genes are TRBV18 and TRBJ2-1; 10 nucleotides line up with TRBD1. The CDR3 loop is CASSPTGTGVNNEQFF. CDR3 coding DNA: TGTGCCAGCTCACCAACCGGGACAGGGGTGAACAATGAGCAGTTCTTC.